What follows are 24 T cell receptor beta chains derived from one specimen sequenced in a study of blood T cell repertoires in COVID-19. TCRdb's table, derived via immunoSEQ multiplex PCR, lists solely in-frame clones and lacks some. The data hold 130,000 to 150,000 clones, with under 90% observed a single time. Sequencing was done on a sample of peripheral blood. Source of these receptors: a human donor in a cohort sampled during active COVID-19.

This chain connects TRBV5-6 to TRBJ2-7; D remains unclear. The V end was cut by 1 base, the J end by 2 bases, with 10 bases between. The CDR3 is 14 residues long. The V gene's germline CDR1 is SGHDT and CDR2 YYEEEE. The CDR3 is CASSLKQWTYEQYF. The CDR3 bases are TGTGCCAGCAGCTTGAAACAGTGGACCTACGAGCAGTACTTC.

This CDR3 is CASSIKRPRYEAFF. For the CDR3, the DNA is TGTGCCAGTAGTATAAAGCGGCCAAGGTATGAAGCTTTCTTT. V usage is TRBV19 and J usage is TRBJ1-1; D is unresolved. Germline CDR1 and CDR2: LNHDA and SQIVND (reference sequence). The V gene lost 2 bases and the J gene lost 7 bases, with 14 bases spanning the gap. The CDR3 has 14 amino acids. The full variable domain, in which reference TRBV19 and TRBJ1-1 provide the parts outside the CDR3, is DGGITQSPKYLFRKEGQNVTLSCEQNLNHDAMYWYRQDPGQGLRLIYYSQIVNDFQKGDIAEGYSVSREKKESFPLTVTSAQKNPTAFYLCASSIKRPRYEAFFGQGTRLTVV.

The chain uses TRBV27 and TRBJ1-2; D is possibly TRBD1 (5 bases). Germline V gene lookup returns CDR1 MNHEY and CDR2 SMNVEV (reference sequence). Deletions cut 4 bases from V and 4 bases from J, with 22 bases between. There are 17 residues in the CDR3. CDR3 in amino acids: CASSSGLTFFRGYGYTF. The CDR3 DNA is TGTGCCAGCAGTTCGGGACTCACATTTTTTCGCGGCTATGGCTACACCTTC.

V usage is TRBV30 and J usage is TRBJ1-2; D is unresolved. The germline V and J ends were trimmed by 3 bases and 4 bases, with 3 bases remaining between them. Germline loops: CDR1 GTSNPN, CDR2 SVGIG (reference sequence). The CDR3 is 10 residues long. This chain's CDR3 is CAWRSYGYTF. The CDR3 coding sequence is TGTGCCTGGAGGAGCTATGGCTACACCTTC.

The V call is TRBV24-1, the J call TRBJ2-1; 15 bases map to TRBD2. From germline, CDR1 is KGHDR and CDR2 SFDVKD. CDR3 length: 17 amino acids. Unmatched junction bases numbered 5, after V lost 2 bases and J lost 7 bases. This chain's CDR3 is CATSDYRTSGGANEQFF. The CDR3 DNA sequence: TGTGCCACCAGTGATTACCGGACTAGCGGGGGGGCAAATGAGCAGTTCTTC.

This chain uses TRBV18 with TRBJ2-7, with D possibly being TRBD1 (6 bases). Trimming removed 5 bases at V and 6 bases at J, with 11 bases between. Germline V gene sequence: CDR1 KGHSH, CDR2 LQKENI. This CDR3 spans 12 amino acids. The CDR3 bases are TGTGCCAGCTCAGGGGGCCGGGGCGAGCAGTACTTC. Its translation: CASSGGRGEQYF.

The rearrangement uses TRBV11-3 and TRBJ1-1; tentatively, D is TRBD1 (6 bases). Trimming stripped 5 bases from V and 7 bases from J, with 14 bases between. Germline loops: CDR1 SGHNT, CDR2 YENEEA. The CDR3 sequence is 13 residues long. CDR3 sequence reads: CASSRGGGREAFF. CDR3 nucleotides: TGTGCCAGCAGCCGCGGGGGGGGCCGTGAAGCTTTCTTT.

This clone appeared a single time. V is TRBV7-2 and J is TRBJ2-3; D might be TRBD2 (6 bases). In germline, CDR1 is SGHTA, CDR2 FQGNSA. Trimming removed 5 bases from V and 8 bases from J, with 14 bases in between. The CDR3 totals 13 residues. The CDR3 region is CASSASRGGTQYF. CDR3 DNA sequence: TGTGCCAGCAGCGCCTCTCGGGGAGGTACGCAGTATTTT.

The CDR3 nucleotides are TGTGCCAGCAGCTTGGGGGGGCCTCAGCCCCAGCATTTT. Translated, it gives CASSLGGPQPQHF. The chain carries TRBV7-2 and TRBJ1-5, with D possibly being TRBD1 (6 bases). The length of the CDR3 is 13 residues. V was cut by 3 bases and J by 6 bases, with 9 bases left in between. Germline CDR1 is SGHTA and CDR2 is FQGNSA.

The chain has TRBV9 and TRBJ1-2; D is possibly TRBD1 (5 bases). The germline V and J ends were trimmed by 0 bases and 4 bases, with 13 bases remaining between them. The germline gives CDR1 SGDLS, CDR2 YYNGEE. This CDR3 has 15 amino acids. Written as DNA, the CDR3 is TGTGCCAGCAGCGTAGTTCCCCGGGACTGCTATGGCTACACCTTC. Its protein is CASSVVPRDCYGYTF.

This chain uses TRBV2 with TRBJ2-3; 9 bases agree with TRBD2. V gave up 6 bases and J gave up 7 bases; unmatched junction bases: 8. Germline CDR1 SNHLY, CDR2 FYNNEI. The CDR3 covers 14 residues. The CDR3 spells CASRIAGVPNTQYF. The DNA of the CDR3 is TGTGCCAGCAGAATAGCGGGGGTACCCAATACGCAGTATTTT.

The sample holds one count of this clone. The V call is TRBV4-3, the J call TRBJ1-2; D is undetermined. Germline values: CDR1 LGHNA, CDR2 YSLEER. With 1 base removed from V and 7 bases from J, the gap between germline ends came to 13 bases. The CDR3 length is 14 residues. The CDR3 nucleotides are TGCGCCAGCAGCCAAGTAGTCAGGTACCCTGGCTACACCTTC. It yields the protein CASSQVVRYPGYTF.

CDR3 sequence (DNA): TGTGCCAGCAGTTACAGGACACTTAACACCGGGGAGCTGTTTTTT. It translates to CASSYRTLNTGELFF. V and J are TRBV6-5 and TRBJ2-2; TRBD1 is a possible D gene (5 bases). Between the trimmed V and J ends, which lost 2 bases and 2 bases, there was a span of 9 bases. From germline, CDR1 is MNHEY and CDR2 SVGAGI. The CDR3 contains 15 residues.

The chain links TRBV7-9 to TRBJ2-2; 14 nucleotides agree with TRBD2. CDR1 SEHNR and CDR2 FQNEAQ come from the germline V gene (reference sequence). The junction had 4 bases not matched to a gene; V was cut back by 5 bases and J by 5 bases. The CDR3 length is 16 residues. CDR3 in DNA: TGTGCCAGCAGCCTCGGACTAGCGGGGGGTACCGGGGAGCTGTTTTTT. Its translation is CASSLGLAGGTGELFF.

V usage is TRBV9 and J usage is TRBJ2-5; D perhaps matches TRBD1 (5 bases). Germline V gene sequence: CDR1 SGDLS, CDR2 YYNGEE. Trimming left V 0 bases short and J 0 bases short, with 15 bases between. The CDR3 runs 17 residues. The CDR3 region has the DNA TGTGCCAGCAGCGTAGTAAAGGACAATCAGTACCAAGAGACCCAGTACTTC. This sequence encodes CASSVVKDNQYQETQYF.

The chain is built from TRBV5-1 and TRBJ1-2, with 9 positions matching TRBD1. CDR1 and CDR2 from the germline V gene are SGHRS and YFSETQ. The trim removed 3 bases at V and 5 bases at J, leaving 8 bases unmatched. The CDR3 sequence is 15 residues long. The CDR3 coding sequence is TGCGCCAGCAGCTGGGCGACAGGGGGAGGATATGGCTACACCTTC. It encodes CASSWATGGGYGYTF.

This clone was observed a few times. V gene TRBV29-1 combines with J gene TRBJ2-1, with 9 bases aligning to TRBD2. Germline CDR1 SQVTM, CDR2 ANQGSEA. J lost 0 bases, V lost 4 bases, and 4 bases had no gene match. CDR3 length: 15 residues. The CDR3 protein is CSVGSAGGSYNEQFF. The CDR3 DNA sequence: TGCAGCGTTGGCTCAGCGGGGGGCTCCTACAATGAGCAGTTCTTC.

J is TRBJ2-7 and V is TRBV21-1; no check of the table's D call, TRBD1, against the DNA was made. TRBV21-1 is described as a pseudogene. The CDR3 length is 14 residues. Here the CDR3 reads CASRRGQGNYEQYF. CDR3 bases: TGTGCCAGCAGGCGGGGACAGGGGAACTACGAGCAGTACTTC.

Only one count was recorded for this clone. The chain joins TRBV28 to TRBJ1-5; 9 bases fit TRBD1. Trimming cost V 3 bases and J 4 bases; bases outside gene matches: 4. Germline-derived CDR1 and CDR2 are MDHEN and SYDVKM. This CDR3 has 15 residues. CDR3 sequence reads: CASSFVGQGNQPQHF. The CDR3 nucleotides are TGTGCCAGCAGTTTCGTGGGACAGGGAAATCAGCCCCAGCATTTT. Based on the CDR3 plus reference TRBV28 and TRBJ1-5, the full variable domain is DVKVTQSSRYLVKRTGEKVFLECVQDMDHENMFWYRQDPGLGLRLIYFSYDVKMKEKGDIPEGYSVSREKKERFSLILESASTNQTSMYLCASSFVGQGNQPQHFGDGTRLSIL.

The chain employs TRBV18 and TRBJ1-5; D not resolved. The germline CDR1 and CDR2 sequences are KGHSH and LQKENI. The CDR3 extends over 16 amino acids. V shed 4 bases and J shed 3 bases, with 16 bases lying between them. The DNA of the CDR3 is TGTGCCAGCTCACTCAGGATTACCGATACCAATCAGCCCCAGCATTTT. Amino acid sequence: CASSLRITDTNQPQHF.

The V call is TRBV9, the J call TRBJ2-3, with 10 bases that match TRBD2. Trimming took 4 bases from V and 4 from J; bases not matched to a gene: 6. This CDR3 has 15 residues. Germline loops: CDR1 SGDLS, CDR2 YYNGEE. The CDR3 here is CASSISGGRADTQYF. The CDR3 DNA is TGTGCCAGCAGCATTAGCGGGGGGCGGGCAGATACGCAGTATTTT.

V usage is TRBV4-1 and J usage is TRBJ2-7, with 11 bases fitting TRBD1. The CDR3 length is 17 residues. Trimming at V came to 1 base and at J to 4 bases, leaving 9 bases not matched to a gene. Looked up from germline, CDR1 is MGHRA and CDR2 is YSYEKL. The CDR3 sequence: CASSQANRGQGVYEQYF. The CDR3 region has the DNA TGCGCCAGCAGCCAAGCAAACAGGGGACAGGGGGTTTACGAGCAGTACTTC.

There are a few counts of this clone. This chain connects TRBV7-2 to TRBJ2-3; the D is unclear. Trimming removed 5 bases at V and 2 bases at J, with 14 bases between. CDR3 size: 15 residues. In germline, CDR1 is SGHTA, CDR2 FQGNSA. The DNA of the CDR3 is TGTGCCAGCAGCGTGTCCCCCGGGTCCACAGATACGCAGTATTTT. Translated, it gives CASSVSPGSTDTQYF.

J is TRBJ1-6 and V is TRBV7-9; 8 bases map to TRBD1. From germline, CDR1 is SEHNR and CDR2 FQNEAQ (reference sequence). This CDR3 has 14 amino acids. The J segment lost 9 bases and the V segment lost 6 bases, leaving 7 bases of the junction unmatched. The CDR3 sequence is CASSSGTGGSPLHF. The CDR3 nucleotides read TGTGCCAGCAGTTCCGGGACAGGCGGTTCACCCCTCCACTTT.